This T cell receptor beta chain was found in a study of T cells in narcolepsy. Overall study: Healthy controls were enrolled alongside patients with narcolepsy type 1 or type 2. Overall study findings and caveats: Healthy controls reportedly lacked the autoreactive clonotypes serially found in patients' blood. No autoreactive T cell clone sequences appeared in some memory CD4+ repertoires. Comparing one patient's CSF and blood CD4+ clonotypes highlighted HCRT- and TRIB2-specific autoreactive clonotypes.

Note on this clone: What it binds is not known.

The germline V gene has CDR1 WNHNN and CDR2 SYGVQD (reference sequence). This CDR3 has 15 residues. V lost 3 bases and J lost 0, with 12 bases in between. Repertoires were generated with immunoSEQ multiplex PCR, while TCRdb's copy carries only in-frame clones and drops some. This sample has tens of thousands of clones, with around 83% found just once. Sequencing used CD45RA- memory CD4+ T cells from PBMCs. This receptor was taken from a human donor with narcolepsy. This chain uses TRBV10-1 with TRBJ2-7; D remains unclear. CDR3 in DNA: TGCGCCAGCAGTGATTACAGTCTTGCCTCCTACGAGCAGTACTTC. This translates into CASSDYSLASYEQYF.